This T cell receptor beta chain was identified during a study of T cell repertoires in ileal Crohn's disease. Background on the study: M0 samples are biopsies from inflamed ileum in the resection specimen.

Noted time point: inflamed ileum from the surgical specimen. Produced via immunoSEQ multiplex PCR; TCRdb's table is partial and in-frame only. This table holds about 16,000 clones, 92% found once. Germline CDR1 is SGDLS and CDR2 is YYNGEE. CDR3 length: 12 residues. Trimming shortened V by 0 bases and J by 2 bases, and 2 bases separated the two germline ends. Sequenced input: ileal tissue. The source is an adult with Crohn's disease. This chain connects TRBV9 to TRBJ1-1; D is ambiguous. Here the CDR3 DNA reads TGTGCCAGCAGCGTAGATAACACTGAAGCTTTCTTT. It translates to CASSVDNTEAFF.